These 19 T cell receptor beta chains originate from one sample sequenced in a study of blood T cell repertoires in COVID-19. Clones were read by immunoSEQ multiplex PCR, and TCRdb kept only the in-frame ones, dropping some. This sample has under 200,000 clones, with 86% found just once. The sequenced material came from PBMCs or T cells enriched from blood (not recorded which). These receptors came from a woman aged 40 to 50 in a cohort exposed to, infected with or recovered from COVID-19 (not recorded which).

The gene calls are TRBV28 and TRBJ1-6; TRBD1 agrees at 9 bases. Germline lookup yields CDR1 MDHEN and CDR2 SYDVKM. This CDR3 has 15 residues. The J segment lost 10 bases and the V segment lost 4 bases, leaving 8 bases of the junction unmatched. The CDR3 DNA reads TGTGCCAGCAGTTACCAGACAGGGGGATTCTCACCCCTCCACTTT. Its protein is CASSYQTGGFSPLHF.

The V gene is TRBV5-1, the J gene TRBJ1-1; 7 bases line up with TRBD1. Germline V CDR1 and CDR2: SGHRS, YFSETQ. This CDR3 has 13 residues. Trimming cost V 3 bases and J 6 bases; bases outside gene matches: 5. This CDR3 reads CASSSTGIAEAFF. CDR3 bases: TGCGCCAGCAGCTCGACAGGGATTGCTGAAGCTTTCTTT.

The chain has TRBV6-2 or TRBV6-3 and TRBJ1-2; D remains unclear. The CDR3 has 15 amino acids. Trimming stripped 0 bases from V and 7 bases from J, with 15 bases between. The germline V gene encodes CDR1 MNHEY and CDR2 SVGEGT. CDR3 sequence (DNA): TGTGCCAGCAGTTACTCGGCGACGGCGGCTGTTGGCTACACCTTC. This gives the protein CASSYSATAAVGYTF.

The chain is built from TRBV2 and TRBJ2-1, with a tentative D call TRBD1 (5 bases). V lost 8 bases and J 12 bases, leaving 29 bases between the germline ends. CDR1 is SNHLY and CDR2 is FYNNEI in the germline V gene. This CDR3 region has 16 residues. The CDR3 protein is CASQSLDSVQGFGQFF. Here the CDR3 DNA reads TGTGCCAGCCAATCCCTAGACAGCGTCCAAGGGTTTGGGCAGTTCTTC.

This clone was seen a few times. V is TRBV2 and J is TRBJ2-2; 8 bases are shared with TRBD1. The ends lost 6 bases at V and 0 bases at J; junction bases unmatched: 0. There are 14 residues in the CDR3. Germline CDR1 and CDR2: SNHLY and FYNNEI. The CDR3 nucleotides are TGTGCCAGCAGGGGACAGGCGAACACCGGGGAGCTGTTTTTT. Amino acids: CASRGQANTGELFF. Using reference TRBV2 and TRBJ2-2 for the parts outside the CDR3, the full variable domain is EPEVTQTPSHQVTQMGQEVILRCVPISNHLYFYWYRQILGQKVEFLVSFYNNEISEKSEIFDDQFSVERPDGSNFTLKIRSTKLEDSAMYFCASRGQANTGELFFGEGSRLTVL.

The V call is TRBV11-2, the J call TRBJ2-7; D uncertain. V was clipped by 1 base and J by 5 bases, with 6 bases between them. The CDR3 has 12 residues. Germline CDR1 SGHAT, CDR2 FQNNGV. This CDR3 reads CASSLGLNEQYF. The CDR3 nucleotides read TGTGCCAGCAGCTTAGGGCTTAACGAGCAGTACTTC.

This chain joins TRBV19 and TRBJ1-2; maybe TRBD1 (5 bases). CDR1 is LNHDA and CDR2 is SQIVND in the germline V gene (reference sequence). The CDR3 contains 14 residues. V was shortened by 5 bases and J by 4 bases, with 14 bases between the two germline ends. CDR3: CASSEQGTGYGYTF. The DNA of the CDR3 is TGTGCCAGTAGTGAGCAGGGTACTGGCTATGGCTACACCTTC.

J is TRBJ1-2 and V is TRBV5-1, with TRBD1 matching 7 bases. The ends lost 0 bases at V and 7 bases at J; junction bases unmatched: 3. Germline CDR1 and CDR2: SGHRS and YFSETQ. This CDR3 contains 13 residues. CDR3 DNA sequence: TGCGCCAGCAGCTTGGGAGGGGGCGCTGGCTACACCTTC. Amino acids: CASSLGGGAGYTF.

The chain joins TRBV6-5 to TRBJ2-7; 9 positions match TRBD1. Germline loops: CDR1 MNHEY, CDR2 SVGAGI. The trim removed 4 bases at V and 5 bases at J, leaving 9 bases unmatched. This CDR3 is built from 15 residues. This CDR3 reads CASSSSGTGSHEQYF. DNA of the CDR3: TGTGCCAGCAGTTCCTCGGGGACAGGGTCACACGAGCAGTACTTC.

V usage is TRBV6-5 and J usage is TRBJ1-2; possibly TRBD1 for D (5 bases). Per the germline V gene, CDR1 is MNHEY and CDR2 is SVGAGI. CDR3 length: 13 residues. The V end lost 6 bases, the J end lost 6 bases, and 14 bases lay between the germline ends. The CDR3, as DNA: TGTGCCAGCAGCGCAATTGGGGGGAATGGCTACACCTTC. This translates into CASSAIGGNGYTF.

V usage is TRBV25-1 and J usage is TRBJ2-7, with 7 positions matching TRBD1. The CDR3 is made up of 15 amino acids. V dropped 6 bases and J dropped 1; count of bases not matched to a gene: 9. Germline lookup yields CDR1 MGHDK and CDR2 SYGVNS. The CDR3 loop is CASRPPTGNSYEQYF. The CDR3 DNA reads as TGTGCCAGCAGACCCCCGACAGGGAATTCCTACGAGCAGTACTTC.

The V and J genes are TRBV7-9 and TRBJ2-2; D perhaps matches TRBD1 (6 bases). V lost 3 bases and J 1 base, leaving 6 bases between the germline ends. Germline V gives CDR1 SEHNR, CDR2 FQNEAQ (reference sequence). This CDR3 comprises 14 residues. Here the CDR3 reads CASSLGQNTGELFF. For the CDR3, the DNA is TGTGCCAGCAGCTTGGGACAGAACACCGGGGAGCTGTTTTTT.

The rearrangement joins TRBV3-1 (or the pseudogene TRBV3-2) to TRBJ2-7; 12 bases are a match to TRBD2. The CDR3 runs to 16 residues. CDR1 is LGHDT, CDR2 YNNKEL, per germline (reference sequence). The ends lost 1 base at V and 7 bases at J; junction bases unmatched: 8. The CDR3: CASSQASTSGRFEQYF. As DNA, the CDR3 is TGTGCCAGCAGCCAAGCCTCAACTAGCGGGAGGTTTGAGCAGTACTTC.

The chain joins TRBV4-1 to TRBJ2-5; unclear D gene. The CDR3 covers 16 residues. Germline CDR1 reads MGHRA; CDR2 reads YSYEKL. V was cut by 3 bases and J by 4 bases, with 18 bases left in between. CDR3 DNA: TGCGCCAGCAGCCACCCCAACGCGGTTACCGGAGAGACCCAGTACTTC. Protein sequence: CASSHPNAVTGETQYF.

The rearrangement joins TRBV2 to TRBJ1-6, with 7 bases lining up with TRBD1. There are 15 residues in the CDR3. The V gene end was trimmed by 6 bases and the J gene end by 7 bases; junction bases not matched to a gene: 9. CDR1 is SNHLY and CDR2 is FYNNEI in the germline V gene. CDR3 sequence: CASSEIKGANSPLHF. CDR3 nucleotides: TGTGCCAGCAGCGAAATCAAGGGGGCAAATTCACCCCTCCACTTT. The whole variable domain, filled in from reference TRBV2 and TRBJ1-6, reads EPEVTQTPSHQVTQMGQEVILRCVPISNHLYFYWYRQILGQKVEFLVSFYNNEISEKSEIFDDQFSVERPDGSNFTLKIRSTKLEDSAMYFCASSEIKGANSPLHFGNGTRLTVT.

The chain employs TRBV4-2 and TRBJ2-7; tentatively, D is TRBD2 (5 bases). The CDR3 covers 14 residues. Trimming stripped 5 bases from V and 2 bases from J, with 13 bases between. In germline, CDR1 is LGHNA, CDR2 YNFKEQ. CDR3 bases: TGTGCCAGCAGCGCCCGGGATAAAGCCTACGAGCAGTACTTC. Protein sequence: CASSARDKAYEQYF.

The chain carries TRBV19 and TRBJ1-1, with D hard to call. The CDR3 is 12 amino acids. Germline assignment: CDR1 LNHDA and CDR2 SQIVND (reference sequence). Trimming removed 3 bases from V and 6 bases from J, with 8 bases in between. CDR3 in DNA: TGTGCCAGTAGTATTGGAACAGCTGAAGCTTTCTTT. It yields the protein CASSIGTAEAFF.

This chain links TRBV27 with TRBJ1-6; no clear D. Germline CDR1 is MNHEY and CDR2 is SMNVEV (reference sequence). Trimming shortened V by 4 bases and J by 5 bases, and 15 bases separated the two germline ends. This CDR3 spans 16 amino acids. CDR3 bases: TGTGCCAGCAGTTCCCAGTCGTGGCAGGATAATTCACCCCTCCACTTT. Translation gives CASSSQSWQDNSPLHF.

The CDR3 nucleotides are TGTGCCAGCAGTTTTGAAGGGTGGAGGAGCTACACCTTC. Protein: CASSFEGWRSYTF. V and J are TRBV28 and TRBJ1-2; unclear D gene. The CDR3 length is 13 residues. The germline gives CDR1 MDHEN, CDR2 SYDVKM. The V gene lost 3 bases and the J gene lost 9 bases, with 14 bases spanning the gap.